These T cell receptor beta chains were read from a single sample in a study of blood T cell repertoires in COVID-19. Some clones are missing from TCRdb's copy, which holds only in-frame ones; the method was immunoSEQ multiplex PCR. The repertoire holds 15,000 to 20,000 clones, with about 85% as singletons. Material: peripheral blood. The receptors were gathered from a human donor with active COVID-19. The donor label of this sample is uncertain. CDR3s include the opening cysteine and the closing phenylalanine or tryptophan. The D gene is left open where the match is weak. Size values are once, few and many counts, or a class for expanded clones, and some rows have none.

TGTGCCAGCAGCCGACGGAGAGCCTACGAGCAGTACTTC	CASSRRRAYEQYF	NA	TRBV7-2	TRBJ2-7	NA
TGTGCCAGCAGCTTAGACTCCGATTCACCCCTCCACTTT	CASSLDSDSPLHF	NA	TRBV5-5	TRBJ1-6	NA
TGTGCCACCGGGGGAAGCACAGATACGCAGTATTTT	CATGGSTDTQYF	NA	TRBV3-1/TRBV3-2	TRBJ2-3	NA
TGTGCCAGCAGCAAAGACAGAGCAGGGGGCTACACCTTC	CASSKDRAGGYTF	NA	TRBV2	TRBJ1-2	once
TGTGCCAGCACTGCCCGGGCCGGGGTGGACTATGGCTACACCTTC	CASTARAGVDYGYTF	NA	TRBV7-8	TRBJ1-2	once
TGCGCCAGCAGCCAAGATCGTGCTAGCGGGGTAAAGACCCAGTACTTC	CASSQDRASGVKTQYF	TRBD2	TRBV4-1	TRBJ2-5	NA
TGTGCCAGCAGTTCCCCAGGGGTTGAGCAGTTCTTC	CASSSPGVEQFF	NA	TRBV6-2/TRBV6-3	TRBJ2-1	NA
TGTGCCAGCAGCCACGGGACAGGGTCCAACATTCAGTACTTC	CASSHGTGSNIQYF	TRBD1	TRBV3-1/TRBV3-2	TRBJ2-4	NA
TGTGCCAGCAGCGTAGACGGGGCAGGGGGAGAGACCCAGTACTTC	CASSVDGAGGETQYF	TRBD1	TRBV9	TRBJ2-5	once
TGTGCCAGCAGCCCGACTAGCGGGACTCTCGACTACGAGCAGTACTTC	CASSPTSGTLDYEQYF	TRBD2	TRBV7-9	TRBJ2-7	NA
TGTGCCAGCAGCTCGGACAGACTCCTCTATGGCTACACCTTC	CASSSDRLLYGYTF	NA	TRBV9	TRBJ1-2	few
TGTGCCAGCAAAAGAGTCCCGGGACTAGCGGGTGGGGCCAACGTCCTGACTTTC	CASKRVPGLAGGANVLTF	TRBD2	TRBV27	TRBJ2-6	NA
TGTGCCAGCAGCTTAGACCGGACAGGGTCGGATGAGCAGTTCTTC	CASSLDRTGSDEQFF	TRBD1	TRBV7-2	TRBJ2-1	NA
TGTGCCAGCAGCCAAGATGGGAGGAACACTGAAGCTTTCTTT	CASSQDGRNTEAFF	NA	TRBV4-2	TRBJ1-1	NA
TGTGCCAGCAGTTGGGGCAGGGATAGCAATCAGCCCCAGCATTTT	CASSWGRDSNQPQHF	NA	TRBV2	TRBJ1-5	once
TGCGCCAGCAGCTTGCGTCCAACCGCGACTAGCGGGGGGGCAGCGACAGATACGCAGTATTTT	CASSLRPTATSGGAATDTQYF	TRBD2	TRBV5-1	TRBJ2-3	NA
TGTGCCAGCAGCATCTCTGCCGACGCGGAGTCCTATGGCTACACCTTC	CASSISADAESYGYTF	NA	TRBV7-3	TRBJ1-2	NA
TGTGCCAGCCAGCTCAGCAGGCGCTACGAGCAGTACTTC	CASQLSRRYEQYF	NA	TRBV6-4	TRBJ2-7	NA
TGTGCCAGCTCACCCCCCCGGACAGGGTCCACCGGGGAGCTGTTTTTT	CASSPPRTGSTGELFF	TRBD1	TRBV18	TRBJ2-2	NA
TGTGCCAGCAGCGTAACAGGGTCACCCAATGAGCAGTTCTTC	CASSVTGSPNEQFF	NA	TRBV9	TRBJ2-1	NA
TGCGCCAGCAGTCAAAATCTAACGGTGGGACAGGGGGTCACCGGGGAGCTGTTTTTT	CASSQNLTVGQGVTGELFF	TRBD1	TRBV23-1	TRBJ2-2	NA
TGTGCCAGCAGTTATCTAGCGGGAGGGCCCGGGGGTGAGACCCAGTACTTC	CASSYLAGGPGGETQYF	TRBD2	TRBV27	TRBJ2-5	NA
TGTGCCAGCAGCCAAGTGCCCGCAGGTAGTGGCTACACCTTC	CASSQVPAGSGYTF	NA	TRBV3-1/TRBV3-2	TRBJ1-2	NA
TGTGCCAGCAGTTACTCTCTAGCGCGAGTCTACGAGCAGTACTTC	CASSYSLARVYEQYF	NA	TRBV6-2/TRBV6-3	TRBJ2-7	NA
TGTGCCAGCAGCGTAGCTGTTGGGACTAGCGGTCCCTACGAGCAGTACTTC	CASSVAVGTSGPYEQYF	TRBD2	TRBV9	TRBJ2-7	NA
TGTGCCAGCAGACTACCCCCCTACGAGCAGTACTTC	CASRLPPYEQYF	NA	TRBV2	TRBJ2-7	NA
TGTGCCAGCAGCTTAGGCCCGGGGGAGCAGTACTTC	CASSLGPGEQYF	NA	TRBV7-3	TRBJ2-7	once
TGTGCCAGCTCAGGAGGGACGGGCCCCTACGAGCAGTACTTC	CASSGGTGPYEQYF	NA	TRBV18	TRBJ2-7	NA
TGTGCCAGCAGTTTGCAATTTTGGACAGGGTTGAACACTGAAGCTTTCTTT	CASSLQFWTGLNTEAFF	TRBD1	TRBV28	TRBJ1-1	NA
TGTGCCAGCAGCTTGACGGCAGGCCACTCTGGAAACACCATATATTTT	CASSLTAGHSGNTIYF	NA	TRBV5-6	TRBJ1-3	NA
TGTGCCAGCAGCTCGGCGGAAACCGGGGAGCTGTTTTTT	CASSSAETGELFF	NA	TRBV7-9	TRBJ2-2	few
TGTGCCAGCAGTCATCGGGGACTAGCGGGAATCTACGAGCAGTACTTC	CASSHRGLAGIYEQYF	TRBD2	TRBV6-2/TRBV6-3	TRBJ2-7	NA
TGTGCCAGCAGTCGGGACAGGGGTGGCTACACCTTC	CASSRDRGGYTF	TRBD1	TRBV12-3/TRBV12-4	TRBJ1-2	NA
TGTGCCAGCAGTTTATTGACAGCCTACGAGCAGTACTTC	CASSLLTAYEQYF	NA	TRBV28	TRBJ2-7	NA
TGTGCCAGCAGCTTGGGGACAGGGCATGGCTACACCTTC	CASSLGTGHGYTF	TRBD1	TRBV5-6	TRBJ1-2	few
TGCGCCAGTGGGACTAGTCTTTACAATGAGCAGTTCTTC	CASGTSLYNEQFF	TRBD2	TRBV10-1	TRBJ2-1	NA
TGTGCCAGCAGCAATTCCGAACGTCGACAGGCTGGCTACACCTTC	CASSNSERRQAGYTF	NA	TRBV21-1	TRBJ1-2	NA
TGTGCCACCACGACCCAGTTGGCTAGCGGGAGGCGGCACGAGCAGTACTTC	CATTTQLASGRRHEQYF	TRBD2	TRBV19	TRBJ2-7	NA